One sample yielded the 31 T cell receptor beta chains listed below, sequenced in a study of cytomegalovirus exposure and HLA in healthy donors. The PCR used 60 Vbeta and 13 Jbeta primers. Only in-frame clones appear in the TCRdb table, and some are missing; sequencing was by immunoSEQ multiplex PCR. The sample includes about 160,000 clones, about three quarters of them seen just once. Material for sequencing was PBMCs. Source of these receptors: a woman aged 40-49 years in good health and CMV-seronegative.

The chain recombines TRBV11-2 with TRBJ2-1; TRBD1 aligns across 7 bases. CDR3 length equals 13 residues. V lost 5 bases and J lost 10; bases outside the gene matches: 8. Germline CDR1 is SGHAT and CDR2 is FQNNGV. CDR3 sequence reads: CASSPLDRREQFF. CDR3 in DNA: TGTGCCAGCAGCCCCCTGGACAGGAGGGAGCAGTTCTTC.

V gene TRBV19 combines with J gene TRBJ2-1, with 9 positions matching TRBD1. Germline CDR1 is LNHDA and CDR2 is SQIVND (reference sequence). This CDR3 has 16 residues. The junction had 8 bases not matched to a gene; V was cut back by 4 bases and J by 4 bases. The CDR3 is CASSNIGTGSYNEQFF. In DNA, the CDR3 is TGTGCCAGTAGTAACATTGGGACAGGGTCATACAATGAGCAGTTCTTC.

The chain is built from TRBV6-5 and TRBJ1-1, with 7 bases identical to TRBD1. Trimming removed 5 bases from V and 5 bases from J; junction bases left unmatched: 11. Per the germline V gene, CDR1 is MNHEY and CDR2 is SVGAGI. CDR3 length equals 15 residues. In nucleotides, the CDR3 is TGTGCCAGCAGTCGACGACAGGGTCCGGGGACTGAAGCTTTCTTT. Translated, it gives CASSRRQGPGTEAFF.

V and J are TRBV5-1 and TRBJ1-2; 11 bases align to TRBD1. J was trimmed by 4 bases and V by 4 bases; bases with no gene match: 15. CDR1 SGHRS and CDR2 YFSETQ come from the germline V gene. This CDR3 is built from 18 residues. Written as DNA, the CDR3 is TGCGCCAGCAGCCCAGAAATTCTACGGACAGGGGGCGCCTATGGCTACACCTTC. It yields the protein CASSPEILRTGGAYGYTF.

The J gene is TRBJ2-5, the V gene TRBV19; TRBD1 might be the D (6 bases). The germline gives CDR1 LNHDA, CDR2 SQIVND (reference sequence). This CDR3 spans 15 amino acids. Between the trimmed V and J ends, which lost 4 bases and 5 bases, there was a span of 17 bases. CDR3 nucleotide sequence: TGTGCCAGTAGTAACGTCAGGGGTTCTCATGAGACCCAGTACTTC. The encoded protein is CASSNVRGSHETQYF. The full variable domain, completed using reference TRBV19 and TRBJ2-5, is DGGITQSPKYLFRKEGQNVTLSCEQNLNHDAMYWYRQDPGQGLRLIYYSQIVNDFQKGDIAEGYSVSREKKESFPLTVTSAQKNPTAFYLCASSNVRGSHETQYFGPGTRLLVL.

The chain uses TRBV5-1 and TRBJ2-1, with a possible D match to TRBD1 (5 bases). CDR1 and CDR2 from the germline V gene are SGHRS and YFSETQ. V was pared by 9 bases and J by 0 bases, with 13 bases between. There are 14 residues in the CDR3. This CDR3 is CATRVGPSYNEQFF. CDR3 in DNA: TGCGCCACCAGAGTGGGGCCCTCCTACAATGAGCAGTTCTTC.

V and J are TRBV6-1 and TRBJ1-4; possible D gene TRBD1, 5 bases. CDR3 size: 15 residues. Per the germline V gene, CDR1 is MNHNS and CDR2 is SASEGT. With 0 bases removed from V and 6 bases from J, the gap between germline ends came to 11 bases. Written as DNA, the CDR3 is TGTGCCAGCAGTGAAGCTCAGGGTGTGGATGAAAAACTGTTTTTT. It specifies CASSEAQGVDEKLFF.

V and J are TRBV5-1 and TRBJ2-7; TRBD1 matches 8 bases. V dropped 6 bases and J dropped 6; count of bases not matched to a gene: 11. This CDR3 spans 14 amino acids. The germline V gene has CDR1 SGHRS and CDR2 YFSETQ. The CDR3 nucleotides are TGCGCCAGCAAGTTGCTTCTACAGGGGGGCGAGCAGTACTTC. It codes for CASKLLLQGGEQYF. Using reference TRBV5-1 and TRBJ2-7 for the parts outside the CDR3, the full variable domain is KAGVTQTPRYLIKTRGQQVTLSCSPISGHRSVSWYQQTPGQGLQFLFEYFSETQRNKGNFPGRFSGRQFSNSRSEMNVSTLELGDSALYLCASKLLLQGGEQYFGPGTRLTVT.

V gene TRBV7-9 combines with J gene TRBJ1-2; D is possibly TRBD1 (5 bases). With 5 bases removed from V and 6 bases from J, the gap between germline ends came to 13 bases. Germline values: CDR1 SEHNR, CDR2 FQNEAQ (reference sequence). The CDR3 has 13 residues. The CDR3 here is CASSHQGFHGYTF. Here the CDR3 DNA reads TGTGCCAGCAGCCATCAGGGATTCCATGGCTACACCTTC.

The CDR3 nucleotides are TGTGCCAGCAGTTCATTAAGCGGGGGGGCGGGGGATACGCAGTATTTT. Protein: CASSSLSGGAGDTQYF. This chain joins TRBV6-5 and TRBJ2-3; 10 bases match TRBD2. V lost 4 bases and J lost 6; bases outside the gene matches: 10. The CDR3 is 16 residues long. Germline loops: CDR1 MNHEY, CDR2 SVGAGI.

The rearrangement joins TRBV7-2 to TRBJ2-2, with a tentative D call TRBD1 (6 bases). V lost 5 bases, J lost 4 bases, and 14 bases lay in between. Germline V gene sequence: CDR1 SGHTA, CDR2 FQGNSA. There are 15 residues in the CDR3. CDR3 loop: CASSPRTVLTGELFF. CDR3 DNA sequence: TGTGCCAGCAGCCCTAGGACAGTCCTCACCGGGGAGCTGTTTTTT.

In the case of this clone: This specimen includes other DNA sequences encoding the same CDR3. The V and J genes are TRBV5-6 and TRBJ2-3; D may be TRBD2 (6 bases). Germline CDR1 SGHDT, CDR2 YYEEEE. The CDR3 extends over 13 amino acids. V was cut by 0 bases and J by 6 bases, with 8 bases left in between. For the CDR3, the DNA is TGTGCCAGCAGCTTGGCCGGAGGGGATACGCAGTATTTT. This codes for CASSLAGGDTQYF.

The genes are TRBV6-5 and TRBJ1-2, with a tentative D call TRBD1 (5 bases). Deletions cut 3 bases from V and 4 bases from J, with 18 bases between. Germline loops: CDR1 MNHEY, CDR2 SVGAGI. This CDR3 has 16 residues. The DNA for the CDR3 is TGTGCCAGCAGTTATTCAATAACAAGGACAACCTATGGCTACACCTTC. Its translation: CASSYSITRTTYGYTF.

CDR3 loop: CASSLRSRQGEQFF. The CDR3 bases are TGTGCCAGCAGTTTACGCAGCAGGCAAGGCGAGCAGTTCTTC. The chain is built from TRBV27 and TRBJ2-1; D remains ambiguous. The V gene lost 2 bases and the J gene lost 10 bases, with 15 bases spanning the gap. Germline loops: CDR1 MNHEY, CDR2 SMNVEV (reference sequence). The CDR3 has 14 residues.

CDR3 sequence (DNA): TGTGCCAGCAGTTTCCGGAGACGGGGGGGGCAGGGCGAGCAGTACTTC. It yields the protein CASSFRRRGGQGEQYF. The V gene is TRBV2, the J gene TRBJ2-7; 8 bases fit TRBD2. The CDR3 loop spans 16 amino acids. Germline V CDR1 and CDR2: SNHLY, FYNNEI. Losses at the gene ends were 5 bases for V and 6 bases for J; bases not matched to a gene: 15.

V and J are TRBV6-6 and TRBJ2-7; possibly TRBD1 for D (5 bases). V was shortened by 5 bases and J by 3 bases, with 8 bases between the two germline ends. CDR1 is MNHNY, CDR2 SVGAGI, per germline (reference sequence). The CDR3 length is 12 residues. CDR3 amino acids: CASSKDIYEQYF. In DNA, the CDR3 is TGTGCCAGCAGTAAGGACATCTACGAGCAGTACTTC.

The table lists this clone with a few counts. V and J are TRBV4-1 and TRBJ2-2, with a possible D match to TRBD2 (5 bases). The CDR3 runs to 18 residues. Between the trimmed V and J ends, which lost 0 bases and 2 bases, there was a span of 16 bases. Germline loops: CDR1 MGHRA, CDR2 YSYEKL. The CDR3 DNA is TGCGCCAGCAGCCAAGAATCTGTAGGACTCCCCAACACCGGGGAGCTGTTTTTT. This encodes CASSQESVGLPNTGELFF.

In its sample, this clone was seen once. This chain uses TRBV11-2 with TRBJ1-2; tentatively, D is TRBD1 (5 bases). Trimming pared 4 bases from V and 8 bases from J, leaving 11 bases between. This CDR3 has 12 residues. Germline CDR1 reads SGHAT; CDR2 reads FQNNGV. CDR3 sequence reads: CASSSRGWGYTF. CDR3 nucleotides: TGTGCCAGCAGCTCAAGGGGTTGGGGCTACACCTTC. The full variable domain, its missing parts supplied by reference TRBV11-2 and TRBJ1-2, is EAGVAQSPRYKIIEKRQSVAFWCNPISGHATLYWYQQILGQGPKLLIQFQNNGVVDDSQLPKDRFSAERLKGVDSTLKIQPAKLEDSAVYLCASSSRGWGYTFGSGTRLTVV.

The chain couples TRBV9 to TRBJ1-1, with D unresolved. This CDR3 contains 15 residues. The V gene lost 0 bases and the J gene lost 8 bases, with 17 bases spanning the gap. Germline CDR1 is SGDLS and CDR2 is YYNGEE. The CDR3 DNA sequence: TGTGCCAGCAGCGTAGTAACGGGCTCGGGCGGGGAAGCTTTCTTT. Translation: CASSVVTGSGGEAFF.

This chain connects TRBV5-6 to TRBJ1-5; D call uncertain. CDR1 is SGHDT and CDR2 is YYEEEE in the germline V gene. The CDR3 is 15 residues long. The ends were cut back, 0 bases at V and 0 bases at J, with 7 bases in the middle. CDR3 coding DNA: TGTGCCAGCAGCTTGGGACTTTATAGCAATCAGCCCCAGCATTTT. As protein: CASSLGLYSNQPQHF.

This chain uses TRBV28 with TRBJ2-7, with TRBD1 matching 8 bases. The CDR3 extends over 14 amino acids. With V trimmed by 6 bases and J by 2 bases, 6 bases remained unmatched. From germline, CDR1 is MDHEN and CDR2 SYDVKM. CDR3 nucleotides: TGTGCCAGCAGGTTGACAGGGGTTACCTACGAGCAGTACTTC. It encodes CASRLTGVTYEQYF.

The chain joins TRBV5-1 to TRBJ2-7, with 7 bases matching TRBD1. The CDR3 runs to 13 residues. J lost 6 bases, V lost 2 bases, and 5 bases had no gene match. Germline loops: CDR1 SGHRS, CDR2 YFSETQ. For the CDR3, the DNA is TGCGCCAGCAGCTTCCAGGGGGTTATCGAGCAGTACTTC. Amino acid sequence: CASSFQGVIEQYF.

The rearrangement uses TRBV7-9 and TRBJ2-5; 7 nucleotides align to TRBD2. Trimming removed 2 bases from V and 3 bases from J; junction bases left unmatched: 6. CDR1 and CDR2 from the germline V gene are SEHNR and FQNEAQ (reference sequence). The CDR3 contains 15 residues. CDR3 sequence (DNA): TGTGCCAGCAGCTTATACTCGGGGGGAGAAGAGACCCAGTACTTC. Translated, it gives CASSLYSGGEETQYF.

V and J are TRBV7-3 and TRBJ1-6; no clear D gene. The CDR3 has 13 amino acids. Deletions cut 2 bases from V and 10 bases from J, with 9 bases between. Germline V CDR1 and CDR2: SGHTA, FQGTGA. The CDR3 spells CASSLQVYSPLHF. The CDR3 bases are TGTGCCAGCAGCTTACAGGTGTACTCACCCCTCCACTTT.

The chain joins TRBV5-4 to TRBJ2-5; 9 bases line up with TRBD1. The J call is doubtful: the DNA matches TRBJ2-7 better. Per germline, CDR1 SGHNT and CDR2 YYREEE (reference sequence). The CDR3 is 14 amino acids. CDR3 protein: CASSTQQGAYEQYF. DNA of the CDR3: TGTGCCAGCAGCACCCAACAGGGGGCTTACGAGCAGTACTTC.

As to this clone: A read error may produce the germline difference seen at one junction end. DNA of the CDR3: TGTTCCAGCAGCTTAACCGCCAGGGGCTCGAACACTGAAGCTTTCTTT. This codes for CSSSLTARGSNTEAFF. The J gene is TRBJ1-1, the V gene TRBV7-9; tentative D call: TRBD1 (6 bases). The CDR3 runs to 16 residues. CDR1 and CDR2 (germline): SEHNR, FQNEAQ (reference sequence).

V gene TRBV28 combines with J gene TRBJ2-4; 11 bases fit TRBD2. V shed 4 bases, J shed 7 bases, and the junction held 9 bases outside the gene matches. The CDR3 has 16 residues. The germline gives CDR1 MDHEN, CDR2 SYDVKM. The CDR3 sequence is CASSSFSGGALNIQYF. In nucleotides, the CDR3 is TGTGCCAGCAGTTCCTTTAGCGGGGGGGCCCTCAACATTCAGTACTTC.

The V and J genes are TRBV19 and TRBJ2-4; a possible D gene is TRBD2 (6 bases). The CDR3 consists of 15 residues. CDR1 LNHDA and CDR2 SQIVND come from the germline V gene (reference sequence). Trimming took 3 bases from V and 1 from J, leaving 10 bases between them. The CDR3 DNA reads TGTGCCAGTAGTATTGTGGGGAGGGCCAAAAACATTCAGTACTTC. Its protein product is CASSIVGRAKNIQYF.

This clone appeared once. The chain is built from TRBV7-9 and TRBJ2-1, with a possible D match to TRBD2 (6 bases). Trimming stripped 1 base from V and 15 bases from J, with 22 bases between. The CDR3 has 15 amino acids. The V gene's germline CDR1 is SEHNR and CDR2 FQNEAQ (reference sequence). The CDR3 nucleotides read TGTGCCAGCAGCTTAGAGCGTTCTCGCTGGGCGGGGCGGTTCTTC. Encoded protein: CASSLERSRWAGRFF.

This chain connects TRBV7-2 to TRBJ1-1, with no clear D. Trimming took 3 bases from V and 7 from J, leaving 12 bases between them. CDR3 length: 13 amino acids. Germline CDR1 is SGHTA and CDR2 is FQGNSA. The CDR3 here is CASSLAKGGEAFF. DNA for the CDR3: TGTGCCAGCAGCTTGGCCAAAGGCGGTGAAGCTTTCTTT.

Written as DNA, the CDR3 is TGTGCCAGCAGTTTGGGCCTAGGGGGTAATCAGCCCCAGCATTTT. Its protein is CASSLGLGGNQPQHF. This sequence joins TRBV28 and TRBJ1-5; perhaps TRBD1 as D (6 bases). V was trimmed by 3 bases and J by 4 bases, leaving 13 bases between them. Germline CDR1 MDHEN, CDR2 SYDVKM. This CDR3 has 15 amino acids.